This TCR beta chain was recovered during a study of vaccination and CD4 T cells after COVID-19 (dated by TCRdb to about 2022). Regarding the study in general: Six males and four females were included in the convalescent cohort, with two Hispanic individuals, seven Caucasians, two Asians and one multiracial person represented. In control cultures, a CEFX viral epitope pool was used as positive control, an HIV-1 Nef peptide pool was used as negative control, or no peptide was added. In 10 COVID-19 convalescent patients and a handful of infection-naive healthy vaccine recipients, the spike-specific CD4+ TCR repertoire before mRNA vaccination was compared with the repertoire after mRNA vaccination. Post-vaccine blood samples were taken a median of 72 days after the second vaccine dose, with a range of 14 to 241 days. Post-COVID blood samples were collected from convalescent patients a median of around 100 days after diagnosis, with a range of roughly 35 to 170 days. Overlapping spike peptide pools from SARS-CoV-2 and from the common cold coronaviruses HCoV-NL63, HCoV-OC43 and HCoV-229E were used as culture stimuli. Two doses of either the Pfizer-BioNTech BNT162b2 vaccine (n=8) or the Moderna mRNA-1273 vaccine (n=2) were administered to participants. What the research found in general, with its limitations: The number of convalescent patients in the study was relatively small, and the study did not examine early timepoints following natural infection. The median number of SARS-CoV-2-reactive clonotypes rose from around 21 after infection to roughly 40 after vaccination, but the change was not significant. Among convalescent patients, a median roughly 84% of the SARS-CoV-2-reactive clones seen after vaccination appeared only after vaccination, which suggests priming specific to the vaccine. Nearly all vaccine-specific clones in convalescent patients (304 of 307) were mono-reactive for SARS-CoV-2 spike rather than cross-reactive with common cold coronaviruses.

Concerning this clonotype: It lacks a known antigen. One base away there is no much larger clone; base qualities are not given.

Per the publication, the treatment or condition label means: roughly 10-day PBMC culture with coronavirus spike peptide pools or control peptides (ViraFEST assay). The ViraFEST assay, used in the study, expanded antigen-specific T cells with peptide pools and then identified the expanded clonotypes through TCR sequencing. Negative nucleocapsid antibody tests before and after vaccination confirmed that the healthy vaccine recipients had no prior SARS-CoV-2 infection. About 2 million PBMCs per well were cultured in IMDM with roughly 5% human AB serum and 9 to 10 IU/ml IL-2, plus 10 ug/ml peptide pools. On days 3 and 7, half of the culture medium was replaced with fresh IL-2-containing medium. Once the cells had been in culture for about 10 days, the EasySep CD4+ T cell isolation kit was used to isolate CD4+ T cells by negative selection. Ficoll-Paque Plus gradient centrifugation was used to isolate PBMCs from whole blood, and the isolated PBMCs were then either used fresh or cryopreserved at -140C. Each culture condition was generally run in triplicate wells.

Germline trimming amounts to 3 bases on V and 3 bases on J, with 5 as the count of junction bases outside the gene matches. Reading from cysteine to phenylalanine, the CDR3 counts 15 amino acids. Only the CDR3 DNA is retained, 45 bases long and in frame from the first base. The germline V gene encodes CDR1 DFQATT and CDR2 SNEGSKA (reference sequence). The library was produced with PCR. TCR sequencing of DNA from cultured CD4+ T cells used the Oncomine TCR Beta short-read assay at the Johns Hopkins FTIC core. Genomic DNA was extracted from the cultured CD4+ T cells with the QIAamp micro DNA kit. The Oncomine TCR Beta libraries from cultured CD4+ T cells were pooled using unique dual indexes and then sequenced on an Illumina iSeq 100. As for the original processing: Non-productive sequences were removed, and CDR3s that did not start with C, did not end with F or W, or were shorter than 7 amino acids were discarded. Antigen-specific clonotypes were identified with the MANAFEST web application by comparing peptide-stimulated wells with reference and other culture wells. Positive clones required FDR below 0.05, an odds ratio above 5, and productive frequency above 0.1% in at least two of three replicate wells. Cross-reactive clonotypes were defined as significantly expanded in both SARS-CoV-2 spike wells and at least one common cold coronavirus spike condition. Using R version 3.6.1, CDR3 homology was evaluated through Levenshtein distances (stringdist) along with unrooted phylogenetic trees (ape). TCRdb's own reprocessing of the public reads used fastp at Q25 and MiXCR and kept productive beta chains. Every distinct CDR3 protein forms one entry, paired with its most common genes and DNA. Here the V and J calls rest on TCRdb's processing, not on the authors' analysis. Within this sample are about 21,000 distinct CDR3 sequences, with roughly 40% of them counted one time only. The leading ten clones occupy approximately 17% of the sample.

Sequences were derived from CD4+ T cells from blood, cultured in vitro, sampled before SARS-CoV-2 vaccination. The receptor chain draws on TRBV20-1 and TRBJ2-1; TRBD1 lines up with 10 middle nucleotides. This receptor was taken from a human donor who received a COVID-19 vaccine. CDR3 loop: CSASRDRGLYNEQFF. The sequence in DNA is TGCAGTGCTAGTCGCGACAGGGGGCTCTACAATGAGCAGTTCTTC.